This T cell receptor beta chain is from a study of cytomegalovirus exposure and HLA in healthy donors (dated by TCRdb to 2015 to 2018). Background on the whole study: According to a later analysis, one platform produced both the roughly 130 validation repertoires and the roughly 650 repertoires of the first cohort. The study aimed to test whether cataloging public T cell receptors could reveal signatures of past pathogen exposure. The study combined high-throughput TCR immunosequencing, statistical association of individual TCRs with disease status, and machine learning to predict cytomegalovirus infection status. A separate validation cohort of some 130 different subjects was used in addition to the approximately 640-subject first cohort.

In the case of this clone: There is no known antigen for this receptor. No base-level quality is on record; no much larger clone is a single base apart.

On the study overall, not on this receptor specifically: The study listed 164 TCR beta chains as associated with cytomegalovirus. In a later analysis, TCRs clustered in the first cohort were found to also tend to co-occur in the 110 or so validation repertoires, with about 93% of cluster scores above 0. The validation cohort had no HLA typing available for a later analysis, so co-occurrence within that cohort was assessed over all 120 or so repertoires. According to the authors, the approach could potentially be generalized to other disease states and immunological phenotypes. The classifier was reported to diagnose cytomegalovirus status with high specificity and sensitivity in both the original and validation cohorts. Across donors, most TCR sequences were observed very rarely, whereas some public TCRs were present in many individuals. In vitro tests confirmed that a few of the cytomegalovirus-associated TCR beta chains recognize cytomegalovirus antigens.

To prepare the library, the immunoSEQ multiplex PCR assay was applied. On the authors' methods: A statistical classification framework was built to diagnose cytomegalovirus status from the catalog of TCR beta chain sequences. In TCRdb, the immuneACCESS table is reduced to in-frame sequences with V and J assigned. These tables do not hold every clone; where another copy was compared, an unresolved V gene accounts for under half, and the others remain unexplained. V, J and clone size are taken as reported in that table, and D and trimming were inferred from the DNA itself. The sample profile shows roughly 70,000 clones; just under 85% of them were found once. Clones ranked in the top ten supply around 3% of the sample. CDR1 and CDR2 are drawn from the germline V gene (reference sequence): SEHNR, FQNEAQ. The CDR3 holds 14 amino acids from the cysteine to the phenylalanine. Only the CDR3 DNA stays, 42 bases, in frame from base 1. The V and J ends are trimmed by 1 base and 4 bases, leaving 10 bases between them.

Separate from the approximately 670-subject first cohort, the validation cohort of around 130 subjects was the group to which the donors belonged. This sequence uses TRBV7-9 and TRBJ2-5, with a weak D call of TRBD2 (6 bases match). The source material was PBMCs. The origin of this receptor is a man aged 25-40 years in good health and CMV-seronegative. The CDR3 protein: CASSLVGGLETQYF. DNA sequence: TGTGCCAGCAGCTTAGTTGGAGGGCTAGAGACCCAGTACTTC.